This TCR beta chain was observed in a study of control samples from healthy donors and cancer patients (TCRdb year 2020). In regard to this clone: The clone's antigen remains unknown. The record has no base qualities; no much larger clone is one base away.

The library was obtained by the immunoSEQ multiplex PCR assay. Imported from immuneACCESS, the table was reduced by TCRdb to in-frame sequences with V and J called. These copies leave out some clones; in studies compared against another copy, an unresolved V gene accounts for under half, and the cause of the remainder is not known. Here the sample has roughly 84,000 clones; 75% to 95% occur a single time. The ten largest clones capture roughly 15% of the sample. Trimmed from V: 2 bases; trimmed from J: 8 bases; junction bases lacking a gene match: 8. From the germline V gene, CDR1 is SGHVS and CDR2 is FQNEAQ. Including the terminal cysteine and phenylalanine, the CDR3 comprises 15 residues. CDR3 DNA is the only sequence kept; it has 45 bases, read in frame from the first base.

The chain is encoded by TRBV7-8 joined to TRBJ2-2, with 7 bases in between that match TRBD2. This clonotype was obtained from a man between 50 and 59 years old in good health. Sequenced material: blood. In nucleotide form, the sequence is TGTGCCAGCAGCTTACCCTTATGGGGGGGAGGGGAGCTGTTTTTT. Its protein product is CASSLPLWGGGELFF.